This T cell receptor beta chain came from a study of CD8 T cell repertoires and HIV-1 epitope variants. Study at large: Controls were a CMV, EBV and flu peptide pool, Ebola AY9 negative control, and no-peptide well. Cultures ran less than 12 days, with IL-2, IL-7 and IL-15 added on days 3 and 7.

Notes on this clone: The target antigen is unknown.

Clones were sequenced by immunoSEQ multiplex PCR, and TCRdb holds only the in-frame ones, with some missing. The sample yields roughly 4,500 clones, about two thirds seen once. Material for sequencing was cultured CD8+ T cells derived from PBMCs. The source is a male donor with HIV.

The CDR3 DNA reads as TGTGCCAGCAGGGGGACAGGGCCCGGGGAGCTGTTTTTT. Its protein product is CASRGTGPGELFF. The genes are TRBV2 and TRBJ2-2; 9 positions agree with TRBD1. Germline CDR1 SNHLY, CDR2 FYNNEI. V shed 6 bases and J 6 bases; nucleotides not matched to a gene: 2. This CDR3 comprises 13 residues.